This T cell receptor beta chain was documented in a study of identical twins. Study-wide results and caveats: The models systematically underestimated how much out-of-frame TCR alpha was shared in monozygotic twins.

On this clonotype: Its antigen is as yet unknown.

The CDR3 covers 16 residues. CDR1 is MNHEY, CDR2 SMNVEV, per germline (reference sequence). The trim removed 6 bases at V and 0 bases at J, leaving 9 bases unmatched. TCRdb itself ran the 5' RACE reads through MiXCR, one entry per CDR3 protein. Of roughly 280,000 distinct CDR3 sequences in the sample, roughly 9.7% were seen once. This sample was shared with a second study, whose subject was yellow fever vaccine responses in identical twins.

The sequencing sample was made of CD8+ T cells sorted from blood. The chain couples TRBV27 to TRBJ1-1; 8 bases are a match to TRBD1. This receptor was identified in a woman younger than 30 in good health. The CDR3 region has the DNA TGTGCCAGCAGCCGAGGACAGGGCGGCGTGAACACTGAAGCTTTCTTT. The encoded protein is CASSRGQGGVNTEAFF.